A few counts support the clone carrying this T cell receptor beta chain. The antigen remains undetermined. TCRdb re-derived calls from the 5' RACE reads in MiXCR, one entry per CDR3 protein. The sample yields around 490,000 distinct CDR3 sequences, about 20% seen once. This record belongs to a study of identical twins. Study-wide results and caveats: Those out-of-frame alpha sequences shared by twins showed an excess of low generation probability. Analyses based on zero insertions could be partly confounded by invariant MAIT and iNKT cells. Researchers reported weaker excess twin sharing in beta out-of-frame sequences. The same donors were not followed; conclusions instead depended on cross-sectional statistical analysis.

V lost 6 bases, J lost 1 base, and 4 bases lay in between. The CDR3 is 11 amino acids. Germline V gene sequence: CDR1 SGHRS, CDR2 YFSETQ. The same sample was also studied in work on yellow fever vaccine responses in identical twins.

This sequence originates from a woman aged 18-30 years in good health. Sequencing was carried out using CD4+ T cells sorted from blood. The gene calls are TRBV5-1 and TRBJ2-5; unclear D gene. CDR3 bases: TGCGCCAGCAAGCGCCAAGAGACCCAGTACTTC. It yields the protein CASKRQETQYF. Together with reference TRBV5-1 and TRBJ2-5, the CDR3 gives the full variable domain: KAGVTQTPRYLIKTRGQQVTLSCSPISGHRSVSWYQQTPGQGLQFLFEYFSETQRNKGNFPGRFSGRQFSNSRSEMNVSTLELGDSALYLCASKRQETQYFGPGTRLLVL.